These T cell receptor beta chains were read from a single sample in a study of cytomegalovirus exposure and HLA in healthy donors. The data were produced by immunoSEQ multiplex PCR, yet TCRdb's version contains in-frame clones alone and is incomplete. Of over 200,000 clones listed, 88% are singletons. The specimen sequenced was PBMCs. The receptors here all came from a young woman in good health and CMV-seronegative. Both conserved end residues are part of each CDR3. A D gene is named only where the DNA matches it firmly. Clone size appears in some rows only: once, few, many, or a class for an expanded clone.

CDR3nt	CDR3aa	d_gene	abundance	v_gene	j_gene
TGCAGCGCTTGCACCGGGACTGTCTATGGCTACACCTTC	CSACTGTVYGYTF	NA	NA	TRBV29-1	TRBJ1-2
TGTGCCAGCAGCCCTGGGGGACTAGCGGGAGCGGGGACCTACGAGCAGTACTTC	CASSPGGLAGAGTYEQYF	TRBD2	NA	TRBV5-4	TRBJ2-7
TGCGCCAGCAGCCACAGCCCACGGGGACAGGGGAATGAAAAACTGTTTTTT	CASSHSPRGQGNEKLFF	TRBD1	NA	TRBV4-3	TRBJ1-4
TGTGCCAGCAGTTACTCAGTATACAGTGCCAACTATGGCTACACCTTC	CASSYSVYSANYGYTF	NA	medium-sized	TRBV6-5	TRBJ1-2
TGTGCCAGCTGTCCTAGCGGGGCATACAATGAGCAGTTCTTC	CASCPSGAYNEQFF	TRBD2	once	TRBV28	TRBJ2-1
TGTGCCATCAGTGGACGGACAGGGTATGAGCAGTTCTTC	CAISGRTGYEQFF	TRBD1	few	TRBV10-3	TRBJ2-1
TGTGCCAGCAGTTCCCCTGATAGCGGGAGTAATGAGCAGTTCTTC	CASSSPDSGSNEQFF	TRBD2	NA	TRBV27	TRBJ2-1
TGTGCCAGCAGCCTCTACGGGGGCACTGAAGCTTTCTTT	CASSLYGGTEAFF	NA	NA	TRBV5-4	TRBJ1-1
TGTGCCAGCAGCTTAGTGTCGGTCCGAGGAGCTTTCTTT	CASSLVSVRGAFF	NA	NA	TRBV7-9	TRBJ1-1
TGCGCCAGCAGCCAAGACAGCAGGGCGAACACTGAAGCTTTCTTT	CASSQDSRANTEAFF	NA	NA	TRBV4-1	TRBJ1-1
TGTGCCAGCACCCAAGGGGCGGGAGCATGGGAGACCCAGTACTTC	CASTQGAGAWETQYF	TRBD2	NA	TRBV6-5	TRBJ2-5
TGTGCCAGCAGCTCCCAGGGGGCAAACACTGAAGCTTTCTTT	CASSSQGANTEAFF	TRBD1	NA	TRBV13	TRBJ1-1
TGTGCCAGCAGTTTAAGCGGGGTGAACACCGGGGAGCTGTTTTTT	CASSLSGVNTGELFF	TRBD2	NA	TRBV27	TRBJ2-2
TGTGCCAGCAGTGAAGTGGACAGGCCTCGGTACGAGCAGTACTTC	CASSEVDRPRYEQYF	TRBD1	once	TRBV6-1	TRBJ2-7
TGTGCCAGCAGCTTCGCACCCCCTGGGGGGGCGGGGGGCTACGAGCAGTACTTC	CASSFAPPGGAGGYEQYF	TRBD2	NA	TRBV11-2	TRBJ2-7
TGTGCCAGCAGCCAAGATTCAGGGTCTGAAGCTTTCTTT	CASSQDSGSEAFF	NA	NA	TRBV4-2	TRBJ1-1
TGTGCCAGCAGCCAAGATGAGGGAGGGGAGACCCAGTACTTC	CASSQDEGGETQYF	TRBD2	NA	TRBV4-2	TRBJ2-5
TGTGCCAGCAGTTTATCTGTCAACTCCTACGAGCAGTACTTC	CASSLSVNSYEQYF	NA	NA	TRBV27	TRBJ2-7
TGCAGCGTTGAAGTTGGCGGGGATGAGCAGTTCTTC	CSVEVGGDEQFF	NA	NA	TRBV29-1	TRBJ2-1
TGCGCCAGCAGCTTGGGAGAGGGGGCTAACTATGGCTACACCTTC	CASSLGEGANYGYTF	NA	once	TRBV5-1	TRBJ1-2